This TCR beta chain originates from a study of graft-versus-host responses after intestinal transplantation. On the study more broadly: Each patient got anti-thymocyte globulin induction, then tacrolimus and steroids for around three years. The study, taken as a whole, reports: High graft-versus-host to host-versus-graft T cell clonal ratios marked allografts of patients with graft-donor macrochimerism.

Sequencing was performed with immunoSEQ multiplex PCR; in TCRdb, only in-frame clones are kept and a portion is missing. The sample includes nearly 20,000 clones, 86% of them seen just once. The germline gives CDR1 LNHDA, CDR2 SQIVND (reference sequence). V was pared by 4 bases and J by 0 bases, with 5 bases of the junction left unmatched. The CDR3 spans 15 residues. About this clone: What it binds is not known.

The genes are TRBV19 and TRBJ2-7; 8 bases map to TRBD1. The specimen was PBMCs, collected around 230 days after intestinal transplant. This clonotype was sampled from a human patient who received an intestinal transplant, so some T cells may come from the graft donor. This CDR3 reads CASSRGQAISYEQYF. As DNA, the CDR3 is TGTGCCAGTAGTAGGGGACAGGCTATCTCCTACGAGCAGTACTTC.